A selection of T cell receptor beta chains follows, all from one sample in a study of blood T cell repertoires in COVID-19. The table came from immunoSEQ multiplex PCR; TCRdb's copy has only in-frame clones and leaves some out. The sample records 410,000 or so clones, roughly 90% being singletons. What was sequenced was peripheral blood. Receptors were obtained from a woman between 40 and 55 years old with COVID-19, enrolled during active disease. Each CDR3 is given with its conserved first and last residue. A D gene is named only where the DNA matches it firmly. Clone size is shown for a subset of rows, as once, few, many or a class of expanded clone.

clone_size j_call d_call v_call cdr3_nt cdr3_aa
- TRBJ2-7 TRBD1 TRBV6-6 TGTGCCAGCAGTTACCCGAGGGACAGGGAGTACTTC CASSYPRDREYF
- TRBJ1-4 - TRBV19 TGTGCCAGTAGGCCCGGAGGTAACGAAAAACTGTTTTTT CASRPGGNEKLFF
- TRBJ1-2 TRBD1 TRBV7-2 TGTGCCAGCAGCCCCGGACAGGGTAACTATGGCTACACCTTC CASSPGQGNYGYTF
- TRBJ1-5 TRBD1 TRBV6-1 TGTGCCAGCAGTGCCCGAGTTGAGGGGGCGCCCAATCAGCCCCAGCATTTT CASSARVEGAPNQPQHF
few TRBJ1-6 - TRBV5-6 TGTGCCAGCAGCTTGGGGCAGGTTAATTCACCCCTCCACTTT CASSLGQVNSPLHF
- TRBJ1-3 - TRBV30 TGTGCCTGGACCCCAGACAGTTCTGGAAACACCATATATTTT CAWTPDSSGNTIYF
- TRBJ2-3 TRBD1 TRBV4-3 TGCGCCAGCAGCCAACAGAGGCCGGGACAGGGAAGGGGAGATACGCAGTATTTT CASSQQRPGQGRGDTQYF
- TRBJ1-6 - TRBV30 TGTGCCTGGAGAACGATCGGGGTGCCCTATAATTCACCCCTCCACTTT CAWRTIGVPYNSPLHF
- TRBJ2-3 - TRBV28 TGTGCCAGCAGTTCCCGCCGACGGGGAGGCACAGATACGCAGTATTTT CASSSRRRGGTDTQYF
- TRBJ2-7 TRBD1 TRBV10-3 TGTGCCACCTCGAAAGACAGGGATGGTGGAATCGAGCAGTACTTC CATSKDRDGGIEQYF